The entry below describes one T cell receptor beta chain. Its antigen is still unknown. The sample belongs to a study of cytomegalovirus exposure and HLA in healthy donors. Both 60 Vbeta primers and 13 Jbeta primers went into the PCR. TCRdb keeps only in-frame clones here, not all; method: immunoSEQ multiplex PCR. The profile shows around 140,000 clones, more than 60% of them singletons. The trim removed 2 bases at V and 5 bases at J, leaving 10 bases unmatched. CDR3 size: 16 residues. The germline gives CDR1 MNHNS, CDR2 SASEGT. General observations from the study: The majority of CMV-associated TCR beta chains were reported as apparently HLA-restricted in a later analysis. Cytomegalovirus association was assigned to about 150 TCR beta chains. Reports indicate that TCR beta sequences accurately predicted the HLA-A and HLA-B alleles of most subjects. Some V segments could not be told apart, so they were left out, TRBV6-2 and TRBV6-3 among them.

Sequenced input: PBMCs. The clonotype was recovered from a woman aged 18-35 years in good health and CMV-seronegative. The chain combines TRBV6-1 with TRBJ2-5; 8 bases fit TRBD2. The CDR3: CASSERDGRAQETQYF. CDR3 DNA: TGTGCCAGCAGTGAAAGGGACGGGAGGGCCCAGGAGACCCAGTACTTC.